A single sample is the source of the 32 T cell receptor beta chains below, sequenced in a study of T cell responses to AZD1222 COVID-19 vaccine. Produced via immunoSEQ multiplex PCR; TCRdb's table is partial and in-frame only. The sample consists of 100,000 to 150,000 clones, approximately 88% of them appearing once. This sample comprised peripheral blood, obtained on day 0 of MenACWY control vaccination. These receptors were taken from an adult in good health.

V gene TRBV11-3 combines with J gene TRBJ1-3; maybe TRBD1 (5 bases). Trimming removed 0 bases at V and 10 bases at J, with 7 bases between. CDR3 length: 12 amino acids. The germline gives CDR1 SGHNT, CDR2 YENEEA. The CDR3: CASSLEGDTIYF. The CDR3 DNA follows: TGTGCCAGCAGCTTAGAAGGGGATACCATATATTTT.

The chain recombines TRBV7-9 with TRBJ1-2; D gene unclear. The CDR3 runs 14 residues. With 1 base removed from V and 6 bases from J, the gap between germline ends came to 12 bases. Germline values: CDR1 SEHNR, CDR2 FQNEAQ (reference sequence). CDR3 nucleotides: TGTGCCAGCAGCTTAGGAGGCAGGCAGGATGGCTACACCTTC. It translates to CASSLGGRQDGYTF.

A remark on this clone: The junction shows a germline mismatch at one end, possibly a read error. This chain links TRBV19 with TRBJ2-2, with a possible D match to TRBD2 (6 bases). CDR3 length: 14 amino acids. Looked up from germline, CDR1 is LNHDA and CDR2 is SQIVND (reference sequence). CDR3 amino acids: CASRSGGNPGELFF. The CDR3 coding sequence is TGTGCCAGTAGATCTGGCGGGAACCCCGGGGAGCTGTTTTTT.

The V call is TRBV11-2, the J call TRBJ2-2, with D perhaps matching TRBD1 (7 bases). The CDR3 spans 14 residues. V lost 6 bases, J lost 5 bases, and 13 bases lay in between. Looked up from germline, CDR1 is SGHAT and CDR2 is FQNNGV. The CDR3 is CASRRQGGTGELFF. Here the CDR3 DNA reads TGTGCCAGCAGGAGACAGGGAGGAACCGGGGAGCTGTTTTTT.

This clone has more than one count but fewer than ten. This CDR3 reads CASSLGDSNSPLHF. The CDR3 nucleotides are TGTGCCAGCAGTCTGGGGGACAGCAATTCACCCCTCCACTTT. The rearrangement links TRBV2 to TRBJ1-6, with 7 bases lining up with TRBD1. There are 14 residues in the CDR3. Germline V gene data show CDR1 as SNHLY and CDR2 as FYNNEI. V was clipped by 5 bases and J by 7 bases; unmatched bases: 5.

This clone was picked up one time. V gene TRBV2 combines with J gene TRBJ2-7; the D is unclear. In germline, CDR1 is SNHLY, CDR2 FYNNEI. The CDR3 is 12 amino acids. The CDR3 loop reads CAQDEVRYEQYF. CDR3 nucleotide sequence: TGTGCGCAGGATGAGGTTCGCTACGAGCAGTACTTC.

The chain is built from TRBV9 and TRBJ2-6; TRBD2 matches 9 bases. The CDR3 sequence is 20 residues long. Germline trimming cut 2 bases from V and 0 bases from J; bases unmatched to any gene: 12. Germline CDR1 is SGDLS and CDR2 is YYNGEE. CDR3 in DNA: TGTGCCAGCAGCGTCGTGTCTAGCGGGATAAAGGGCTCTGGGGCCAACGTCCTGACTTTC. Translating gives CASSVVSSGIKGSGANVLTF.

This chain links TRBV28 with TRBJ1-2; D remains unclear. CDR3 length: 12 residues. With 5 bases removed from V and 0 bases from J, the gap between germline ends came to 4 bases. Per germline, CDR1 MDHEN and CDR2 SYDVKM. The CDR3 DNA reads as TGTGCCAGCAGTAAATCTAACTATGGCTACACCTTC. Translated: CASSKSNYGYTF.

This chain uses TRBV11-2 with TRBJ2-2; 8 bases fit TRBD2. The V and J ends lost 5 bases and 6 bases, in that order; junction bases with no gene match: 11. The CDR3 runs 16 residues. The germline gives CDR1 SGHAT, CDR2 FQNNGV. CDR3 in amino acids: CASSKTSGRQAGELFF. The CDR3 DNA is TGTGCCAGCAGCAAGACGAGCGGGAGACAGGCCGGGGAGCTGTTTTTT.

In this sample, this clone turned up a few times. This chain connects TRBV6-5 to TRBJ1-1, with D tentatively TRBD1 (6 bases). CDR1 and CDR2 (germline): MNHEY, SVGAGI. This CDR3 comprises 14 residues. With 8 bases removed from V and 5 bases from J, the gap between germline ends came to 18 bases. The CDR3 nucleotides are TGTGCCAGCCGAGTGGGGGGCAGGCGTACTGAAGCTTTCTTT. Protein: CASRVGGRRTEAFF.

This clone has just a few counts. The chain couples TRBV5-8 to TRBJ1-2; D unclear. The germline gives CDR1 SGHTS, CDR2 YDEGEE. This CDR3 is built from 13 residues. V gave up 3 bases and J gave up 8 bases, with 14 bases separating them. The CDR3 sequence is CASSSDPSGGYTF. CDR3 in DNA: TGTGCCAGCAGCTCGGACCCCTCCGGGGGCTACACCTTC. Using reference TRBV5-8 and TRBJ1-2 for the parts outside the CDR3, the full variable domain is EAGVTQSPTHLIKTRGQQATLRCSPISGHTSVYWYQQALGLGLQFLLWYDEGEERNRGNFPPRFSGRQFPNYSSELNVNALELEDSALYLCASSSDPSGGYTFGSGTRLTVV.

This chain uses TRBV7-2 with TRBJ1-6; no reliable D call. V was trimmed by 5 bases and J by 8 bases, leaving 16 bases between them. This CDR3 is 15 amino acids long. From germline, CDR1 is SGHTA and CDR2 FQGNSA. The CDR3 here is CASSRSGMRDSPLHF. DNA of the CDR3: TGTGCCAGCAGCCGTAGCGGGATGAGAGATTCACCCCTCCACTTT.

In nucleotides, the CDR3 is TGTGCCAGCAGCTGGGACGCAGAGACCCAGTACTTC. This gives the protein CASSWDAETQYF. The chain has TRBV5-4 and TRBJ2-5; either TRBD1 or TRBD2 may supply D (5 bases each). The CDR3 runs 12 residues. V dropped 3 bases and J dropped 4 bases, with 7 bases sitting between them. Looked up from germline, CDR1 is SGHNT and CDR2 is YYREEE (reference sequence).

J is TRBJ1-4 and V is TRBV19; D is ambiguous. Germline V lookup: CDR1 LNHDA, CDR2 SQIVND (reference sequence). Trimming removed 6 bases from V and 5 bases from J, with 16 bases in between. The CDR3 runs 15 residues. The DNA of the CDR3 is TGTGCCAGTAGCCTCGGAGGACGGCAGAATGAAAAACTGTTTTTT. Its translation: CASSLGGRQNEKLFF.

The gene calls are TRBV24-1 and TRBJ2-4; D remains ambiguous. The germline V and J ends were trimmed by 3 bases and 4 bases, with 9 bases remaining between them. The CDR3 is 14 residues long. CDR1 is KGHDR, CDR2 SFDVKD, per germline. The CDR3 nucleotides are TGTGCCACCAGTGATAGGTCAGGTAAAAACATTCAGTACTTC. It codes for CATSDRSGKNIQYF.

V usage is TRBV9 and J usage is TRBJ2-1; 13 nucleotides align to TRBD2. Germline lookup yields CDR1 SGDLS and CDR2 YYNGEE. The J segment lost 9 bases and the V segment lost 0 bases, leaving 3 bases of the junction unmatched. The CDR3 covers 15 residues. In DNA, the CDR3 is TGTGCCAGCAGCGTAGTGGGACTAGCGGGAATTGAGCAGTTCTTC. This sequence encodes CASSVVGLAGIEQFF.

This rearrangement joins TRBV28 to TRBJ2-3; D is ambiguous. The CDR3 is made up of 13 amino acids. CDR1 is MDHEN, CDR2 SYDVKM, per germline. Trimming took 3 bases from V and 0 from J, leaving 4 bases between them. CDR3 coding DNA: TGTGCCAGCAGTTTCAGGAGCACAGATACGCAGTATTTT. This translates into CASSFRSTDTQYF. The variable domain in full, completed from reference TRBV28 and TRBJ2-3, reads DVKVTQSSRYLVKRTGEKVFLECVQDMDHENMFWYRQDPGLGLRLIYFSYDVKMKEKGDIPEGYSVSREKKERFSLILESASTNQTSMYLCASSFRSTDTQYFGPGTRLTVL.

CDR3 nucleotides: TGCAGCGTTGGCTCGGGACCCGATGGCTACACCTTC. Its translation is CSVGSGPDGYTF. V usage is TRBV29-1 and J usage is TRBJ1-2, with D perhaps matching TRBD1 (5 bases). Germline V gene data show CDR1 as SQVTM and CDR2 as ANQGSEA. This CDR3 has 12 residues. The V end lost 4 bases, the J end lost 6 bases, and 12 bases lay between the germline ends. Variable domain in full (rest from reference TRBV29-1 and TRBJ1-2): SAVISQKPSRDICQRGTSLTIQCQVDSQVTMMFWYRQQPGQSLTLIATANQGSEATYESGFVIDKFPISRPNLTFSTLTVSNMSPEDSSIYLCSVGSGPDGYTFGSGTRLTVV.

V is TRBV24-1 and J is TRBJ2-3; 9 bases map to TRBD1. The CDR3 spans 15 residues. The junction had 7 bases not matched to a gene; V was cut back by 4 bases and J by 6 bases. In germline, CDR1 is KGHDR, CDR2 SFDVKD. The CDR3 here is CATSDSGQGMDTQYF. The DNA for the CDR3 is TGTGCCACCAGTGACTCGGGACAGGGAATGGATACGCAGTATTTT.

For the CDR3, the DNA is TGCGCCAGCAGCCCCAGAGCCGCGGGACTAGCGGGAGTGTTGCCGTTCTTC. The encoded protein is CASSPRAAGLAGVLPFF. The gene calls are TRBV5-1 and TRBJ2-1, with 14 positions matching TRBD2. V was clipped by 4 bases and J by 15 bases; unmatched bases: 18. There are 17 residues in the CDR3. The germline V gene encodes CDR1 SGHRS and CDR2 YFSETQ.

The chain's CDR3 is CASSLLGGDEQFF. The CDR3 region has the DNA TGTGCCAGCAGTTTGTTAGGGGGAGATGAGCAGTTCTTC. The chain links TRBV28 to TRBJ2-1, with TRBD1 as a possible D gene (6 bases). The V end lost 3 bases, the J end lost 8 bases, and 11 bases lay between the germline ends. The CDR3 length is 13 residues. Germline assignment: CDR1 MDHEN and CDR2 SYDVKM.

The gene calls are TRBV28 and TRBJ1-1; D may be TRBD1 (5 bases). CDR3 size: 13 residues. The V and J ends lost 8 bases and 11 bases respectively, with 21 bases between them. The V gene's germline CDR1 is MDHEN and CDR2 SYDVKM. As DNA, the CDR3 is TGTGCCAGCGCCGGGACTCGGGCCGGGGGGGCTTTCTTT. Residues: CASAGTRAGGAFF.

This sequence joins TRBV5-1 and TRBJ2-1, with 11 nucleotides matching TRBD1. This CDR3 has 15 amino acids. The trim removed 0 bases at V and 9 bases at J, leaving 5 bases unmatched. Germline V gene sequence: CDR1 SGHRS, CDR2 YFSETQ. The CDR3 loop is CASSLEGQGGGEQFF. The CDR3 nucleotides read TGCGCCAGCAGCTTGGAGGGACAGGGGGGAGGTGAGCAGTTCTTC.

The chain links TRBV5-1 to TRBJ1-1; D unresolved. The germline gives CDR1 SGHRS, CDR2 YFSETQ. The germline V and J ends were trimmed by 1 base and 5 bases, with 12 bases remaining between them. The CDR3 has 14 amino acids. Here the CDR3 DNA reads TGCGCCAGCAGCTTGTATGGGGTAAAGACTGAAGCTTTCTTT. Translating it yields CASSLYGVKTEAFF.

V gene TRBV5-5 combines with J gene TRBJ2-3; TRBD2 aligns across 8 bases. Germline CDR1 and CDR2: SGHKS and YYEKEE (reference sequence). With V trimmed by 4 bases and J by 4 bases, 8 bases remained unmatched. This CDR3 is built from 15 residues. This CDR3 is CASSPGTSLSDTQYF. Written as DNA, the CDR3 is TGTGCCAGCAGCCCCGGGACTAGTCTTTCAGATACGCAGTATTTT.

The chain carries TRBV11-2 and TRBJ1-1; no clear D. CDR3 length: 13 amino acids. Germline lookup yields CDR1 SGHAT and CDR2 FQNNGV. V dropped 0 bases and J dropped 6 bases, with 8 bases sitting between them. In nucleotides, the CDR3 is TGTGCCAGCAGCTTAGAAACGGCTTCTGAAGCTTTCTTT. It specifies CASSLETASEAFF. Supplemented by reference TRBV11-2 and TRBJ1-1, the full variable domain reads EAGVAQSPRYKIIEKRQSVAFWCNPISGHATLYWYQQILGQGPKLLIQFQNNGVVDDSQLPKDRFSAERLKGVDSTLKIQPAKLEDSAVYLCASSLETASEAFFGQGTRLTVV.

This clone was detected only a few times. In DNA, the CDR3 is TGTGCCATCCGGCCCCAGCATTTT. The encoded protein is CAIRPQHF. The rearrangement links TRBV10-3 to TRBJ1-5; D ambiguous. Germline V lookup: CDR1 ENHRY, CDR2 SYGVKD. Trimming took off 8 bases at V and 9 bases at J, with 2 bases between the two ends. This CDR3 is built from 8 residues.

This clone was seen only once. The chain has TRBV13 and TRBJ2-7; D tentatively fits TRBD1 or TRBD2 (5 bases each). In germline, CDR1 is PRHDT, CDR2 FYEKMQ (reference sequence). The V gene lost 5 bases and the J gene lost 3 bases, with 20 bases spanning the gap. CDR3 length: 16 residues. This chain's CDR3 is CASSRKGRGDLYEQYF. CDR3 DNA sequence: TGTGCCAGCAGCCGAAAGGGACGGGGCGACCTCTACGAGCAGTACTTC.

This chain joins TRBV28 and TRBJ2-5; 16 positions match TRBD2. Germline CDR1 reads MDHEN; CDR2 reads SYDVKM. The CDR3 runs 19 residues. The V segment lost 2 bases and the J segment 4 bases; nucleotides outside the gene matches: 10. As DNA, the CDR3 is TGTGCCAGCAGTTTACGAACGGGACTAGCGGGAGGGGTTCTAGAGACCCAGTACTTC. As protein: CASSLRTGLAGGVLETQYF.

The chain joins TRBV5-1 to TRBJ2-2; 8 nucleotides match TRBD1. CDR1 and CDR2 from the germline V gene are SGHRS and YFSETQ. This CDR3 region has 14 residues. The V gene end was trimmed by 2 bases and the J gene end by 4 bases; junction bases not matched to a gene: 1. The CDR3 loop reads CASSLTGGTGELFF. CDR3 DNA: TGCGCCAGCAGCTTAACAGGGGGCACCGGGGAGCTGTTTTTT.

The chain employs TRBV7-9 and TRBJ1-2, with D unresolved. Germline V gives CDR1 SEHNR, CDR2 FQNEAQ (reference sequence). Between the trimmed V and J ends, which lost 3 bases and 4 bases, there was a span of 12 bases. The CDR3 is made up of 14 amino acids. CDR3 DNA sequence: TGTGCCAGCAGCTTGGACTCAGTCCCCTATGGCTACACCTTC. Its protein is CASSLDSVPYGYTF.

The chain carries TRBV6-5 and TRBJ2-4, with no clear D. Trimming shortened V by 6 bases and J by 7 bases, and 13 bases separated the two germline ends. Per germline, CDR1 MNHEY and CDR2 SVGAGI. CDR3 length equals 13 residues. Written as DNA, the CDR3 is TGTGCCAGCAGCGAGACATTTTCCAACATTCAGTACTTC. This encodes CASSETFSNIQYF.